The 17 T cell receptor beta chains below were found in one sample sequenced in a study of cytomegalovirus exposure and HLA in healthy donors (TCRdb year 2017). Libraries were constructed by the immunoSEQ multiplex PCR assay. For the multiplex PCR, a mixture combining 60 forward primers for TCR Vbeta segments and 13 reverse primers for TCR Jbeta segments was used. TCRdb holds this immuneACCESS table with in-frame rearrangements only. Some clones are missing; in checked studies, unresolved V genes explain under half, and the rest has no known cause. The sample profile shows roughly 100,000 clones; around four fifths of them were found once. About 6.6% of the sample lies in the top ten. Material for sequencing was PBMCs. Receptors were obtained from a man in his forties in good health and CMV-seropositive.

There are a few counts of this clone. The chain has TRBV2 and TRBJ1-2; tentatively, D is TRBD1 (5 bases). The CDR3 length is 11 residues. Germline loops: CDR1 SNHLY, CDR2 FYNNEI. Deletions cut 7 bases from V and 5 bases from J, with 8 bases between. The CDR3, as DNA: TGTGCCAGCAAGTCAGGGTATGGCTACACCTTC. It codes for CASKSGYGYTF.

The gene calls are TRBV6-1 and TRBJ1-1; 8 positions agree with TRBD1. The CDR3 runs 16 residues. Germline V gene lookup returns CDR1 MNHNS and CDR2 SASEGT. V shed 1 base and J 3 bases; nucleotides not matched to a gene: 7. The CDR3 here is CASSEGTGQTHTEAFF. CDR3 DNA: TGTGCCAGCAGTGAAGGGACAGGGCAAACTCACACTGAAGCTTTCTTT.

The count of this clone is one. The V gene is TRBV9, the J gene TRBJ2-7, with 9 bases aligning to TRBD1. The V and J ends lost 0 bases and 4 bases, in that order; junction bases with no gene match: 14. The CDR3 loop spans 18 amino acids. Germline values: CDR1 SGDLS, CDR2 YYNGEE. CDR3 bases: TGTGCCAGCAGCGTAGAAGGGCTCCCACAGGGGGCGGGATACGAGCAGTACTTC. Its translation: CASSVEGLPQGAGYEQYF.

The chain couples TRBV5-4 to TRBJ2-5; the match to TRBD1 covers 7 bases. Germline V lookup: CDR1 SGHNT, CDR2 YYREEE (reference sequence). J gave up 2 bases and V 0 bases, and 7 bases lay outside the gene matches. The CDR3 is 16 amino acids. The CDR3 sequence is CASSLASRGPQETQYF. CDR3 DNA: TGTGCCAGCAGCTTGGCCTCGAGGGGGCCTCAAGAGACCCAGTACTTC. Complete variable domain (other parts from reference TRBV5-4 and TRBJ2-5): ETGVTQSPTHLIKTRGQQVTLRCSSQSGHNTVSWYQQALGQGPQFIFQYYREEENGRGNFPPRFSGLQFPNYSSELNVNALELDDSALYLCASSLASRGPQETQYFGPGTRLLVL.

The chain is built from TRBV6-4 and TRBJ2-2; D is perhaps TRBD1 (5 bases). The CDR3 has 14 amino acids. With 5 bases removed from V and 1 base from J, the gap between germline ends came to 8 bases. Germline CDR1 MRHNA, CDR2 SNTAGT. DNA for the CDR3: TGTGCCAGCAGTCCTACAGGGAACACCGGGGAGCTGTTTTTT. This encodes CASSPTGNTGELFF.

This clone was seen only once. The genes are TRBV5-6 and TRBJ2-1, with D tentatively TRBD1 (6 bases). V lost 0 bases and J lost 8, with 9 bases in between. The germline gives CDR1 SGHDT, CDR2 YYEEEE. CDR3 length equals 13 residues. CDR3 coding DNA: TGTGCCAGCAGCTTGGGGGGGCCCGATGAGCAGTTCTTC. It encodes CASSLGGPDEQFF.

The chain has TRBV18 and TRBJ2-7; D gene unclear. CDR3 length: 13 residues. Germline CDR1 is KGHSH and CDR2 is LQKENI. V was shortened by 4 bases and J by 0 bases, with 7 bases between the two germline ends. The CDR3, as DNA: TGTGCCAGCTCACTAAAGAGCTCCTACGAGCAGTACTTC. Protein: CASSLKSSYEQYF. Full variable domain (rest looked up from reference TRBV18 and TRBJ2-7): NAGVMQNPRHLVRRRGQEARLRCSPMKGHSHVYWYRQLPEEGLKFMVYLQKENIIDESGMPKERFSAEFPKEGPSILRIQQVVRGDSAAYFCASSLKSSYEQYFGPGTRLTVT.

In nucleotides, the CDR3 is TGTGCCAGCATCTCCAGGGGGCGAGGCGAGCAGTACTTC. This sequence encodes CASISRGRGEQYF. The J gene is TRBJ2-7, the V gene TRBV6-5; 8 bases fit TRBD1. The V gene's germline CDR1 is MNHEY and CDR2 SVGAGI. V was clipped by 7 bases and J by 6 bases; unmatched bases: 8. CDR3 length: 13 amino acids.

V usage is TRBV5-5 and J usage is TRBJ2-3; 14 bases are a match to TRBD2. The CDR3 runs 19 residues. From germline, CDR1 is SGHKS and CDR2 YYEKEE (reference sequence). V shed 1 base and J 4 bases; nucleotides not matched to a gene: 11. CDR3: CASSLKGTSGSRSSDTQYF. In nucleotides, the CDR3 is TGTGCCAGCAGCTTGAAAGGGACTAGCGGGAGTCGGAGCTCAGATACGCAGTATTTT.

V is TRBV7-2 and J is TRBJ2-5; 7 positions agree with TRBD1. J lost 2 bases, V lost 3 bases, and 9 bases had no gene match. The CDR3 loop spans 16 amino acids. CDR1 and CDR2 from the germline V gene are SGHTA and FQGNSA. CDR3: CASSFARGQPQETQYF. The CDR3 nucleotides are TGTGCCAGCAGCTTTGCCCGGGGACAGCCACAAGAGACCCAGTACTTC.

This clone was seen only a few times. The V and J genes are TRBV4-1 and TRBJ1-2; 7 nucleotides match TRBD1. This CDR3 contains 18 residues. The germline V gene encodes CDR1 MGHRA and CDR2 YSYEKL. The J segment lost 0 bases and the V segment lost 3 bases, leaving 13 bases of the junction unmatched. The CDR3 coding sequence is TGCGCCAGCAGCCAGACCACAGGGGCGACCGCTTCTAACTATGGCTACACCTTC. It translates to CASSQTTGATASNYGYTF.

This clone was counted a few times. The CDR3 loop reads CASTSQGGQFF. In nucleotides, the CDR3 is TGTGCCAGTACCTCACAGGGGGGGCAGTTCTTC. The chain combines TRBV19 with TRBJ2-1, with TRBD1 matching over 8 bases. This CDR3 is 11 amino acids long. Looked up from germline, CDR1 is LNHDA and CDR2 is SQIVND (reference sequence). The J segment lost 12 bases and the V segment lost 7 bases, leaving 5 bases of the junction unmatched.

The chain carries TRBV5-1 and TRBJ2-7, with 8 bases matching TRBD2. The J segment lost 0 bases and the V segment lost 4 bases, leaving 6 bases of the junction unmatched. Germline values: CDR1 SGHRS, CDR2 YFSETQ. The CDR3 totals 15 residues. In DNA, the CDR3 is TGCGCCAGCAGCCCGGCGGGGGGTCACTCCTACGAGCAGTACTTC. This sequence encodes CASSPAGGHSYEQYF.

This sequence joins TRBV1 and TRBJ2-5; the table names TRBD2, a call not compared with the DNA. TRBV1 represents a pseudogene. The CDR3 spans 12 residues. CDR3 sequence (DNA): TGCACCCCCCGGCGGTCCGGAGAGACCCAGTACTTC. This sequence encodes CTPRRSGETQYF.

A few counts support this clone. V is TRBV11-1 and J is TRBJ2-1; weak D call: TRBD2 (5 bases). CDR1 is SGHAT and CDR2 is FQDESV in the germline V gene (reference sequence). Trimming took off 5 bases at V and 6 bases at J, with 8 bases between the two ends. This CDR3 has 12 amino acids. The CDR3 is CASSERGNEQFF. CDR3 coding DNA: TGTGCCAGCAGCGAACGGGGCAATGAGCAGTTCTTC.

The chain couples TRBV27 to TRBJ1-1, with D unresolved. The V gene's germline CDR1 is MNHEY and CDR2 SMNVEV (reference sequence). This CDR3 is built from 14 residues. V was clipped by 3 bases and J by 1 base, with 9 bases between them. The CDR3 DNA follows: TGTGCCAGCAGTTTTCAGGCCCAGAACACTGAAGCTTTCTTT. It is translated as CASSFQAQNTEAFF.

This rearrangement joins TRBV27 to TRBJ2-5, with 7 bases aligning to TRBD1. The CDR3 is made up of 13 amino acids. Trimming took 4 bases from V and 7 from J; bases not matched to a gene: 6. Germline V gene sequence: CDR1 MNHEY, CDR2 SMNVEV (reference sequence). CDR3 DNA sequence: TGTGCCAGCAGTTCGGGACAGTGGGGGACCCAGTACTTC. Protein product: CASSSGQWGTQYF.